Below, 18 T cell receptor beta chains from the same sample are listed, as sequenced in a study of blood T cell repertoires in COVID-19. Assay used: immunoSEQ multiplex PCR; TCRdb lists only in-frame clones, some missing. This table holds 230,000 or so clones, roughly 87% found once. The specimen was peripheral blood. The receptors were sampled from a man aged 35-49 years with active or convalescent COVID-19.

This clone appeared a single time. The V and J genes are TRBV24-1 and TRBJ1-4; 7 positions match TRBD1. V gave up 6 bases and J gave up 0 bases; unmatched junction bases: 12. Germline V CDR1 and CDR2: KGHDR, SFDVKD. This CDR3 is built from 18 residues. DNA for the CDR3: TGTGCCACCAGTTTGGGCAGGGGGGAAGTTGCAACTAATGAAAAACTGTTTTTT. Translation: CATSLGRGEVATNEKLFF.

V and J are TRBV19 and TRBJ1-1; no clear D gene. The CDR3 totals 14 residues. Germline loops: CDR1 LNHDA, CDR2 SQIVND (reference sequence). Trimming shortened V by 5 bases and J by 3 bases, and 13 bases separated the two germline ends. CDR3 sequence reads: CASSSTPQDTEAFF. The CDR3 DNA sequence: TGTGCCAGTAGTTCGACACCTCAGGACACTGAAGCTTTCTTT.

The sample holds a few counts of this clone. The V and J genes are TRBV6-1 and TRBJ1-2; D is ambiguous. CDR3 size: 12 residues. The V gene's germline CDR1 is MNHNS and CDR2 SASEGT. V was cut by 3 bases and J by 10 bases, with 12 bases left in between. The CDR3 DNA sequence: TGTGCCAGCAGTGAGCCGGGGTGGGACTACACCTTC. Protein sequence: CASSEPGWDYTF.

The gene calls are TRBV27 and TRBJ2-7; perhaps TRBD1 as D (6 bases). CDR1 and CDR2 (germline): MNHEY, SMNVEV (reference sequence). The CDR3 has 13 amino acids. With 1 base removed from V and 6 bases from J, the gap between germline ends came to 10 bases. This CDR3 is CASSLFPGVEQYF. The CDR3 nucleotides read TGTGCCAGCAGTTTATTTCCAGGGGTCGAGCAGTACTTC.

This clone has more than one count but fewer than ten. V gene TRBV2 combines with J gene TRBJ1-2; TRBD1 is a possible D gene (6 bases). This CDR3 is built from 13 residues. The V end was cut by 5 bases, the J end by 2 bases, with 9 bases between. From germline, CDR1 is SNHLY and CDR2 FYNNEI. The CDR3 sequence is CASSRDTNYGYTF. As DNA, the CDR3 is TGTGCCAGCAGTAGGGACACCAACTATGGCTACACCTTC.

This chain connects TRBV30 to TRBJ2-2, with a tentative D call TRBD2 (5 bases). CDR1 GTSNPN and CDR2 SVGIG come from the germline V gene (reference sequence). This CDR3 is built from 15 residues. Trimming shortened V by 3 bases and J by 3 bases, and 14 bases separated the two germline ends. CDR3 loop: CAWSVRSGYTGELFF. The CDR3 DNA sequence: TGTGCCTGGAGCGTCCGGTCGGGGTACACCGGGGAGCTGTTTTTT.

This CDR3 reads CASRLDRLYSPLHF. For the CDR3, the DNA is TGTGCCAGCAGACTTGACAGGTTGTATTCACCCCTCCACTTT. V gene TRBV27 combines with J gene TRBJ1-6, with D perhaps TRBD1 (6 bases). Germline values: CDR1 MNHEY, CDR2 SMNVEV (reference sequence). The V end was cut by 6 bases, the J end by 8 bases, with 14 bases between. This CDR3 spans 14 amino acids.

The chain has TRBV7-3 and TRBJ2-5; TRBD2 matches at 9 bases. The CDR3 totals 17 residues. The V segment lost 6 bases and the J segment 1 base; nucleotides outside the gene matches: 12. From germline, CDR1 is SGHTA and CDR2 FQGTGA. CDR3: CASRGPGTSKFQETQYF. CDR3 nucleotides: TGTGCCAGCAGGGGGCCCGGGACTAGCAAATTCCAAGAGACCCAGTACTTC.

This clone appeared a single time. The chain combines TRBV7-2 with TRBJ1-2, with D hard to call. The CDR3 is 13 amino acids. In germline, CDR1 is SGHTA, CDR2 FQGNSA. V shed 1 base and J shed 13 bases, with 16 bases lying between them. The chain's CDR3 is CASSLGYRGAATF. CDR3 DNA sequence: TGTGCCAGCAGCTTAGGCTATCGGGGTGCGGCCACCTTC.

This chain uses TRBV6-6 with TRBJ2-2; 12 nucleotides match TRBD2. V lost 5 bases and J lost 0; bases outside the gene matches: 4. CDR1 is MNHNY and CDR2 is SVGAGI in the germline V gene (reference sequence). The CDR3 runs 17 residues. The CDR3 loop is CASSRRTSGTNTGELFF. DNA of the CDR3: TGTGCCAGCAGTCGCCGGACTAGCGGGACGAACACCGGGGAGCTGTTTTTT.

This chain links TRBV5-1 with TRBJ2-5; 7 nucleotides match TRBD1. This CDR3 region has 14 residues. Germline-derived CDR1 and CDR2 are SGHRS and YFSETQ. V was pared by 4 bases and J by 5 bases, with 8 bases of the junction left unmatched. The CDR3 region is CASSQYDRVETQYF. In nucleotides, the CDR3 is TGCGCCAGCAGCCAATACGACAGGGTCGAGACCCAGTACTTC.

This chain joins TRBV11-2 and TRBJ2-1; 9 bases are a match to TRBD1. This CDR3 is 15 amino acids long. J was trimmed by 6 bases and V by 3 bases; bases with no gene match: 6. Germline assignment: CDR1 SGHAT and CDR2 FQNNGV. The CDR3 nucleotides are TGTGCCAGCAGCTTCACAGGGGGCTTTTCCAATGAGCAGTTCTTC. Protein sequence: CASSFTGGFSNEQFF.

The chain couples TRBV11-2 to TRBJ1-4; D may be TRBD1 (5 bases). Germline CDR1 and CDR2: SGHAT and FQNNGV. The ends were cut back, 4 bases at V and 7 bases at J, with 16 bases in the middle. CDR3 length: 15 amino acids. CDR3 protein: CASSYTGEWSEKLFF. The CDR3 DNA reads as TGTGCCAGCAGCTACACGGGGGAATGGAGTGAAAAACTGTTTTTT.

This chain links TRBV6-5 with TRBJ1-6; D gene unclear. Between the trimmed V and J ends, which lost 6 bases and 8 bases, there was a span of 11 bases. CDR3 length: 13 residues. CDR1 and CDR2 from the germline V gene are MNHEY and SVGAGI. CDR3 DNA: TGTGCCAGCAGGTCCATTCAGTATTCACCCCTCCACTTT. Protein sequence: CASRSIQYSPLHF.

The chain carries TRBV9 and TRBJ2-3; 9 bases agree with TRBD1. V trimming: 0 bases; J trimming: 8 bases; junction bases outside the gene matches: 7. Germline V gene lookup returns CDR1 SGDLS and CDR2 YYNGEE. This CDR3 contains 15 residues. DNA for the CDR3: TGTGCCAGCAGCGTAGAGGACAGGGGTCGAGGTACGCAGTATTTT. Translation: CASSVEDRGRGTQYF.

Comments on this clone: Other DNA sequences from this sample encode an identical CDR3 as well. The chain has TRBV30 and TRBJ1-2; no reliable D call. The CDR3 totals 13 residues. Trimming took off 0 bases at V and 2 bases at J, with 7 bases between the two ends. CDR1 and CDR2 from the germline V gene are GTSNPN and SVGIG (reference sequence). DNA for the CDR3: TGTGCCTGGAGTGTACTCGGGAACTATGGCTACACCTTC. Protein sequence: CAWSVLGNYGYTF.

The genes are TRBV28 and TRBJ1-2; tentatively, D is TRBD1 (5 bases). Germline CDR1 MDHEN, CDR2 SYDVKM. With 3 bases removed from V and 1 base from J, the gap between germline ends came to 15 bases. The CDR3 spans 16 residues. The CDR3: CASSFSPRQSNYGYTF. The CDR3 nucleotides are TGTGCCAGCAGTTTTAGCCCCAGACAGAGTAACTATGGCTACACCTTC.

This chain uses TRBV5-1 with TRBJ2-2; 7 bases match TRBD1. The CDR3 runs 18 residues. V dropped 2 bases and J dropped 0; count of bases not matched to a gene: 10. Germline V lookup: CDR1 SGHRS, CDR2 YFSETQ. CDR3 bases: TGCGCCAGCAGCTTATCTTCTTTGACAGGGCCGAACACCGGGGAGCTGTTTTTT. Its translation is CASSLSSLTGPNTGELFF.